This section outlines one TCR beta chain sequence together with its context. Its antigen is unidentified. Only in-frame clones appear in the TCRdb table, and some are missing; sequencing was by immunoSEQ multiplex PCR. The table records around 140,000 clones, around 87% of them present only once. These data belong to a study of T cell responses to AZD1222 COVID-19 vaccine. Study at large: Second doses at about 4 or about 12 weeks were pooled. Study findings and constraints: White British people made up most donors, females outnumbered males, and clonal diversity was possibly underestimated. Close to half of spike-specific TCRs reportedly recognize unmutated variant regions. Only a handful of people who got AZD1222 tested seropositive at baseline.

This CDR3 has 16 residues. Germline CDR1 SGDLS, CDR2 YYNGEE. V dropped 4 bases and J dropped 4; count of bases not matched to a gene: 3. The chain has TRBV9 and TRBJ2-1; TRBD2 agrees at 15 bases. Specimen: peripheral blood, collected on day 0 of AZD1222 vaccination. This clonotype was sampled from an adult in good health. Written as DNA, the CDR3 is TGTGCCAGCAGCCCAGGGACTAGCGGGAGGTACAATGAGCAGTTCTTC. Its translation is CASSPGTSGRYNEQFF.